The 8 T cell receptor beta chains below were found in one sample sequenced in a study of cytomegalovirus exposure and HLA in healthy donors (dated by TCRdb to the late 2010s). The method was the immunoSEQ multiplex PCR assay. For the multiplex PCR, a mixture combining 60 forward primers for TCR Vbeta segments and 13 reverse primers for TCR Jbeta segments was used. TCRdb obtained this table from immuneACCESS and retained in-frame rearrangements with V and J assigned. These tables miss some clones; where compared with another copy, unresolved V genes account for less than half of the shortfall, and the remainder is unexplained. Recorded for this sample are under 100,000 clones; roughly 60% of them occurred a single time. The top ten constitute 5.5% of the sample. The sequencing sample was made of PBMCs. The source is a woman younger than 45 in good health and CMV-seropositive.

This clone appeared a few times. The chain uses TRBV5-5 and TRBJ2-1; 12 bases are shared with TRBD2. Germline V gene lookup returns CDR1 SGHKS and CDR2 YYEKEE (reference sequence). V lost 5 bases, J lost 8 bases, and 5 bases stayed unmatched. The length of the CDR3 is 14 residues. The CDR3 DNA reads TGTGCCAGCAGACGGACTAGCGGGGTCTATGAGCAGTTCTTC. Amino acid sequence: CASRRTSGVYEQFF.

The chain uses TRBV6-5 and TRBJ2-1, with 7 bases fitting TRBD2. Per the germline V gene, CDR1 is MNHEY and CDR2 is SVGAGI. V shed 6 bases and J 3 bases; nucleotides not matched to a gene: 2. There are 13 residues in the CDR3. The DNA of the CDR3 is TGTGCCAGCAGGGGGGAGGGCTACAATGAGCAGTTCTTC. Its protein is CASRGEGYNEQFF.

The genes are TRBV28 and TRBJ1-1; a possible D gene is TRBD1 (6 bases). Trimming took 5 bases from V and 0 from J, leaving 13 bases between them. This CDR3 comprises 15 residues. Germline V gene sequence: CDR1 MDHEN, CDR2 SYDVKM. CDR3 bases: TGTGCCAGCAGTCCCTGGACAGCCTTGAACACTGAAGCTTTCTTT. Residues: CASSPWTALNTEAFF.

The CDR3 DNA reads as TGTGCCAGCAGCCCACTAGCGGCTTGGGATACGCAGTATTTT. Protein sequence: CASSPLAAWDTQYF. The V gene is TRBV7-3, the J gene TRBJ2-3, with 8 bases that match TRBD2. The CDR3 contains 14 residues. Losses at the gene ends were 5 bases for V and 6 bases for J; bases not matched to a gene: 7. Germline V gives CDR1 SGHTA, CDR2 FQGTGA.

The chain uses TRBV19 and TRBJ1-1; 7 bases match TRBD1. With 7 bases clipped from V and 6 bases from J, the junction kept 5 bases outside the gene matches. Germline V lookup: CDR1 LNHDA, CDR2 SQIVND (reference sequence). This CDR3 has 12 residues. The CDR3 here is CASTSGGSEAFF. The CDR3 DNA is TGTGCCAGTACCTCAGGGGGGTCTGAAGCTTTCTTT. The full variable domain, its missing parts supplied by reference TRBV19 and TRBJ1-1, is DGGITQSPKYLFRKEGQNVTLSCEQNLNHDAMYWYRQDPGQGLRLIYYSQIVNDFQKGDIAEGYSVSREKKESFPLTVTSAQKNPTAFYLCASTSGGSEAFFGQGTRLTVV.

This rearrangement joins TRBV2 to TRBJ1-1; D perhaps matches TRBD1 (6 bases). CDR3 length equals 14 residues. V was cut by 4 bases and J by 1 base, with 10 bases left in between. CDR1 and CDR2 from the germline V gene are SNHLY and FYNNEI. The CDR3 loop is CASSGLTGNTEAFF. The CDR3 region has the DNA TGTGCCAGCAGTGGGCTGACAGGGAACACTGAAGCTTTCTTT.

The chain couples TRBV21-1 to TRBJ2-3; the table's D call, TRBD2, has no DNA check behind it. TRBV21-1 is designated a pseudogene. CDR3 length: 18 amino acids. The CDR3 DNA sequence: TGTGCCAGCAGCAAATGTCTACTCGTAACTTGGGGGGGAGATACGCAGTATTTT. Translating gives CASSKCLLVTWGGDTQYF.

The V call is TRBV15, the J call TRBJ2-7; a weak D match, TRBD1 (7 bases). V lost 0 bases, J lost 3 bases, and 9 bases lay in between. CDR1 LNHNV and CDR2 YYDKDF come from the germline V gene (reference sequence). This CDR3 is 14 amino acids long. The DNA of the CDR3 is TGTGCCACCAGCAGAGATCAGGGGGGCTACGAGCAGTACTTC. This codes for CATSRDQGGYEQYF.